This T cell receptor (beta chain) emerged from a study of T cell responses to AZD1222 COVID-19 vaccine. The data were produced by immunoSEQ multiplex PCR, yet TCRdb's version contains in-frame clones alone and is incomplete. Of 100,000 to 150,000 clones in the sample, roughly 87% are singletons; the top ten hold approximately 9.3%. Regarding this clone: Its antigen is unidentified.

The V and J ends lost 6 bases and 0 bases respectively, with 14 bases between them. This CDR3 has 15 amino acids. The germline CDR1 and CDR2 sequences are MNHEY and SVGAGI. General study points: The reported proportion of spike-specific TCRs targeting unmutated variant regions was nearly half. The repertoires were collected only after the peak T cell response. Spike as a whole was targeted by vaccine-associated CD4 TCRs, dominant at 160-218 and 743-854. Baseline serology detected seropositivity in only 6 or 7 AZD1222 recipients.

The genes are TRBV6-5 and TRBJ1-1; D unresolved. This sequence originates from an adult in good health. Sequencing was performed on peripheral blood, taken on day 0 of AZD1222 vaccination. The CDR3 loop is CASRTPSRMNTEAFF. In DNA form, the CDR3 reads TGTGCCAGCAGGACCCCTTCCCGTATGAACACTGAAGCTTTCTTT.